What follows is one TCR beta chain and its context. The antigen remains unidentified. CDR1 and CDR2 from the germline V gene are GTSNPN and SVGIG (reference sequence). This CDR3 contains 12 residues. Trimming took 2 bases from V and 6 from J, leaving 10 bases between them. This specimen comes from a study of shared clonotypes between healthy human individuals. Points from the study as a whole: In general, naive subsets displayed greater estimated richness than memory subsets did.

Profiling relied on immunoSEQ multiplex PCR, and the TCRdb table lists in-frame clones only, not all of them. The sample carries some 2 million clones, over 85% recorded once. Source material: naive CD4+ T cells sorted from blood. Subset indicated: CD45RA+ positively selected. This TCR came from a man aged 18 to 29 in good health. The chain has TRBV30 and TRBJ1-1; D uncertain. The CDR3 reads CAWSSSTPEAFF. CDR3 nucleotide sequence: TGTGCCTGGAGTAGTTCGACGCCTGAAGCTTTCTTT. Looking up the rest from reference TRBV30 and TRBJ1-1 gives the full variable domain: SQTIHQWPATLVQPVGSPLSLECTVEGTSNPNLYWYRQAAGRGLQLLFYSVGIGQISSEVPQNLSASRPQDRQFILSSKKLLLSDSGFYLCAWSSSTPEAFFGQGTRLTVV.